These 10 T cell receptor beta chains came from one sample sequenced in a study of response to subunit inactivated influenza vaccine. Each CDR3 protein is one row after TCRdb ran MiXCR on the RT-PCR reads. The table lists approximately 570,000 distinct CDR3 sequences, approximately 7.1% of them singletons. The sample in question was PBMCs from blood, obtained less than 30 months after vaccination. Receptors originate from a man in his fifties or sixties who received an inactivated influenza vaccine.

There are a few counts of this clonotype. This sequence joins TRBV3-1 and TRBJ1-1; D not resolved. This CDR3 region has 16 residues. V lost 1 base, J lost 5 bases, and 17 bases lay in between. CDR1 and CDR2 from the germline V gene are LGHDT and YNNKEL (reference sequence). CDR3 loop: CASSQVAYGRRTEAFF. The CDR3 DNA follows: TGTGCCAGCAGCCAAGTAGCTTATGGCCGGAGAACTGAAGCTTTCTTT.

This clonotype was counted a few times. V gene TRBV11-3 combines with J gene TRBJ2-5; the D is unclear. This CDR3 contains 13 residues. The germline V gene encodes CDR1 SGHNT and CDR2 YENEEA. Trimming pared 0 bases from V and 5 bases from J, leaving 7 bases between. The CDR3 reads CASSLEVYETQYF. CDR3 bases: TGTGCCAGCAGCTTAGAAGTCTATGAGACCCAGTACTTC. The full variable domain, its missing parts supplied by reference TRBV11-3 and TRBJ2-5, is EAGVVQSPRYKIIEKKQPVAFWCNPISGHNTLYWYLQNLGQGPELLIRYENEEAVDDSQLPKDRFSAERLKGVDSTLKIQPAELGDSAVYLCASSLEVYETQYFGPGTRLLVL.

The chain employs TRBV29-1 and TRBJ2-3; a possible D gene is TRBD2 (6 bases). Germline assignment: CDR1 SQVTM and CDR2 ANQGSEA. This CDR3 region has 15 residues. V was shortened by 3 bases and J by 0 bases, with 13 bases between the two germline ends. This CDR3 is CSVESFSGSTDTQYF. CDR3 sequence (DNA): TGCAGCGTTGAGAGTTTTAGCGGAAGCACAGATACGCAGTATTTT.

This rearrangement joins TRBV10-3 to TRBJ2-1; D not certain. Germline V gene data show CDR1 as ENHRY and CDR2 as SYGVKD. Trimming took 7 bases from V and 0 from J, leaving 10 bases between them. CDR3 size: 14 residues. The CDR3 bases are TGTGCCATCAAGAAGCAGAGCTCCTACAATGAGCAGTTCTTC. Encoded protein: CAIKKQSSYNEQFF.

This chain joins TRBV7-2 and TRBJ2-4; 12 bases are shared with TRBD1. The ends lost 4 bases at V and 5 bases at J; junction bases unmatched: 0. The CDR3 covers 14 residues. CDR1 is SGHTA, CDR2 FQGNSA, per germline. CDR3 bases: TGTGCCAGCAGCTGGGACAGGGGGCAAAACATTCAGTACTTC. Its protein product is CASSWDRGQNIQYF.

This clonotype was detected a few times. The chain carries TRBV7-9 and TRBJ2-7; 8 bases align to TRBD1. V dropped 8 bases and J dropped 6; count of bases not matched to a gene: 9. Germline V gives CDR1 SEHNR, CDR2 FQNEAQ (reference sequence). The CDR3 is made up of 13 amino acids. In DNA form, the CDR3 reads TGTGCCAGCCGGGGACAGGACAACGCCGAGCAGTACTTC. Translating gives CASRGQDNAEQYF.

The V and J genes are TRBV3-1 and TRBJ2-3; 12 bases are a match to TRBD1. Per germline, CDR1 LGHDT and CDR2 YNNKEL (reference sequence). The CDR3 is 15 residues long. The ends lost 4 bases at V and 4 bases at J; junction bases unmatched: 3. The CDR3 spells CASSLGTGGADTQYF. Here the CDR3 DNA reads TGTGCCAGCAGCCTAGGGACAGGGGGCGCAGATACGCAGTATTTT.

The sample holds a few counts of this clonotype. The chain recombines TRBV15 with TRBJ1-1; D uncertain. Germline V gene sequence: CDR1 LNHNV, CDR2 YYDKDF (reference sequence). V lost 0 bases to trimming and J lost 1 base, with 9 bases between them. The CDR3 sequence is 15 residues long. The CDR3 DNA is TGTGCCACCAGCAGAGACCTCAGGAAGAACACTGAAGCTTTCTTT. Protein sequence: CATSRDLRKNTEAFF.

This clonotype occurred a few times. The genes are TRBV29-1 and TRBJ1-5, with D perhaps matching TRBD1 (5 bases). This CDR3 region has 13 residues. CDR1 SQVTM and CDR2 ANQGSEA come from the germline V gene. V lost 4 bases and J lost 0, with 7 bases in between. The DNA of the CDR3 is TGCAGCGTTGGGACACGTAGCAATCAGCCCCAGCATTTT. This gives the protein CSVGTRSNQPQHF.

The sample holds a few counts of this clonotype. The chain employs TRBV15 and TRBJ2-3, with TRBD1 matching over 9 bases. The trim removed 4 bases at V and 6 bases at J, leaving 5 bases unmatched. Germline lookup yields CDR1 LNHNV and CDR2 YYDKDF (reference sequence). The CDR3 sequence is 14 residues long. CDR3 sequence reads: CATSTYRGQDTQYF. The CDR3 DNA reads as TGTGCCACCAGCACCTACAGGGGGCAGGATACGCAGTATTTT. Together with reference TRBV15 and TRBJ2-3, the CDR3 gives the full variable domain: DAMVIQNPRYQVTQFGKPVTLSCSQTLNHNVMYWYQQKSSQAPKLLFHYYDKDFNNEADTPDNFQSRRPNTSFCFLDIRSPGLGDTAMYLCATSTYRGQDTQYFGPGTRLTVL.